This note documents a single T cell receptor beta chain sequence. The protocol was immunoSEQ multiplex PCR, while the TCRdb copy is restricted to in-frame clones and leaves out a portion. The data contain over 200,000 clones, 75% to 85% of them singletons. Participant-reported clinical history was the basis for cohort assignment. These data originate in a study of blood T cell repertoires in COVID-19. Across the whole study: Acute and convalescent COVID-19 specimens originated in the United States, Italy and Spain. The analysed material was cDNA or gDNA that came from T cells, B-cell-depleted T cells, or PBMCs.

Germline CDR1 is GTSNPN and CDR2 is SVGIG (reference sequence). CDR3 size: 13 residues. Trimming stripped 4 bases from V and 4 bases from J, with 11 bases between. Sequencing used PBMCs or T cells enriched from blood (not recorded which). The sequence was obtained from a middle-aged man who had recovered from COVID-19. The chain is built from TRBV30 and TRBJ1-5; D is possibly TRBD1 (6 bases). The CDR3 loop is CAWTTGSNQPQHF. The CDR3 nucleotides are TGTGCCTGGACCACAGGGAGTAATCAGCCCCAGCATTTT.